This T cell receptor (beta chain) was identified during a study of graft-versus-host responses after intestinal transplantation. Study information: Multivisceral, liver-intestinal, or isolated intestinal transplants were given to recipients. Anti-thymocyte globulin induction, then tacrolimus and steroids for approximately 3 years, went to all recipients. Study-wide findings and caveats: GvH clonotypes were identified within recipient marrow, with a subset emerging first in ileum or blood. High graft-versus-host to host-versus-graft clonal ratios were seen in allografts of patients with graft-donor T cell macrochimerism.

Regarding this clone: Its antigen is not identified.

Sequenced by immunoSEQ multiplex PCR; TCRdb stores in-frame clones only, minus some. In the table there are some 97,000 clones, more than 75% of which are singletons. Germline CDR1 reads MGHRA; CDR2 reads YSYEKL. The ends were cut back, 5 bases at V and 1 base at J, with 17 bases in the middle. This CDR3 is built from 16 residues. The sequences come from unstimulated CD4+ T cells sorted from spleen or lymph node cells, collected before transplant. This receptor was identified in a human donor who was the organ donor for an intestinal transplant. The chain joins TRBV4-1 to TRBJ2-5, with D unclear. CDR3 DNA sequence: TGCGCCAGCAGCGGAATGAGCGAGCTATTCCAAGAGACCCAGTACTTC. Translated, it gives CASSGMSELFQETQYF.